One sample yielded the 9 T cell receptor beta chains listed below, sequenced in a study of early T cells in non-severe SARS-CoV-2 infection. TCRdb redid the calling of the 5' RACE reads with MiXCR, one entry per CDR3 protein. The repertoire holds some 45,000 distinct CDR3 sequences, with approximately 9% as singletons. The specimen was whole blood, collected at baseline. These receptor sequences come from an adult who was a healthcare worker with PCR-confirmed SARS-CoV-2 infection or an uninfected control (not recorded which).

In this sample, this clonotype turned up a few times. The chain couples TRBV9 to TRBJ1-1; no clear D. Germline V lookup: CDR1 SGDLS, CDR2 YYNGEE. The CDR3 is 15 residues long. V lost 0 bases and J lost 6, with 15 bases in between. Here the CDR3 DNA reads TGTGCCAGCAGCGTAGGGGCCGGTCCGGGCGCTGAAGCTTTCTTT. Protein: CASSVGAGPGAEAFF.

This clonotype was detected a few times. This chain links TRBV6-2 or TRBV6-3 with TRBJ2-3; D is ambiguous. Between the trimmed V and J ends, which lost 0 bases and 5 bases, there was a span of 21 bases. The germline V gene encodes CDR1 MNHEY and CDR2 SVGEGT. CDR3 length: 18 amino acids. The CDR3 DNA reads as TGTGCCAGCAGTTACTCGAAGAAGTATCCCCGAACGGTAGATACGCAGTATTTT. The encoded protein is CASSYSKKYPRTVDTQYF.

Only a few counts were recorded for this clonotype. V and J are TRBV15 and TRBJ1-2, with D tentatively TRBD1 (6 bases). V lost 8 bases to trimming and J lost 2 bases, with 18 bases between them. Germline V gene lookup returns CDR1 LNHNV and CDR2 YYDKDF (reference sequence). This CDR3 has 15 residues. CDR3 in amino acids: CATSYYRDSNYGYTF. The CDR3 coding sequence is TGTGCCACCTCATATTACAGGGATTCAAACTATGGCTACACCTTC.

This clonotype has at least ten counts. This chain links TRBV10-3 with TRBJ1-2; TRBD1 aligns across 7 bases. CDR3 length: 13 amino acids. V gave up 9 bases and J gave up 5 bases; unmatched junction bases: 9. The germline V gene has CDR1 ENHRY and CDR2 SYGVKD. CDR3 in amino acids: CAMRRTGDYGYTF. The CDR3 DNA reads TGTGCCATGCGTAGGACAGGAGATTATGGCTACACCTTC.

The chain couples TRBV10-3 to TRBJ1-2, with 7 bases lining up with TRBD1. The V and J ends lost 0 bases and 8 bases, in that order; junction bases with no gene match: 3. The CDR3 contains 13 residues. Germline V gene lookup returns CDR1 ENHRY and CDR2 SYGVKD. The CDR3: CAISESGTDGYTF. CDR3 in DNA: TGTGCCATCAGTGAGTCCGGGACAGACGGCTACACCTTC.

In this sample, this clonotype turned up a few times. This sequence joins TRBV18 and TRBJ2-1, with 8 bases that match TRBD1. This CDR3 spans 15 amino acids. V lost 3 bases to trimming and J lost 9 bases; unmatched junction nucleotides: 10. The germline V gene encodes CDR1 KGHSH and CDR2 LQKENI. The chain's CDR3 is CASSPESQGGAEQFF. As DNA, the CDR3 is TGTGCCAGCTCACCTGAATCACAGGGGGGCGCTGAGCAGTTCTTC.

This clonotype appeared a few times. The J gene is TRBJ1-2, the V gene TRBV7-6; 7 positions agree with TRBD1. V lost 7 bases and J lost 6; bases outside the gene matches: 8. Germline assignment: CDR1 SGHVS and CDR2 FNYEAQ. CDR3 length: 13 amino acids. The CDR3 region has the DNA TGTGCCAGCATCCGGACAGGAGAGGATGGCTACACCTTC. This codes for CASIRTGEDGYTF.

The rearrangement joins TRBV28 to TRBJ2-7; perhaps D is TRBD1 or TRBD2 (7 bases each). In germline, CDR1 is MDHEN, CDR2 SYDVKM. The CDR3 contains 14 residues. Trimming took off 3 bases at V and 3 bases at J, with 12 bases between the two ends. The CDR3 region has the DNA TGTGCCAGCAGTTTGGGAGGGGGCCTCTACGAGCAGTACTTC. It encodes CASSLGGGLYEQYF.

This chain connects TRBV6-2 or TRBV6-3 to TRBJ2-7; unclear D gene. The CDR3 length is 14 residues. The ends were cut back, 2 bases at V and 7 bases at J, with 15 bases in the middle. Germline V CDR1 and CDR2: MNHEY, SVGEGT. Written as DNA, the CDR3 is TGTGCCAGCAGTTACATGGGAAACCTACGGGAGCAGTACTTC. Residues: CASSYMGNLREQYF.